This TCR beta chain is drawn from a study of OX40 agonist ivuxolimab in advanced cancers. Background on the study: Hepatocellular carcinoma, melanoma, renal cell or head and neck cancer was diagnosed in the dose-escalation patients.

Germline V gene data show CDR1 as SGHDT and CDR2 as YYEEEE. The CDR3 sequence is 17 residues long. J lost 9 bases, V lost 4 bases, and 16 bases had no gene match. Generated by immunoSEQ multiplex PCR, the TCRdb table keeps only in-frame clones and is missing some. Here the sample spans about 61,000 clones, about 87% being singletons. The V gene is TRBV5-6, the J gene TRBJ2-1, with 10 bases fitting TRBD1. The TCR comes from an adult with an advanced solid tumor such as melanoma, head and neck, liver or kidney cancer. The sample was CD4+ or CD8+ T cells sorted from blood, taken in a trial of the OX40 agonist ivuxolimab. The CDR3 DNA reads TGTGCCAGCAGCCCCCGTGCCTTGACAGGGGGCTATAGTGAGCAGTTCTTC. Translating gives CASSPRALTGGYSEQFF. Full variable domain (outside the CDR3, taken from reference TRBV5-6 and TRBJ2-1): DAGVTQSPTHLIKTRGQQVTLRCSPKSGHDTVSWYQQALGQGPQFIFQYYEEEERQRGNFPDRFSGHQFPNYSSELNVNALLLGDSALYLCASSPRALTGGYSEQFFGPGTRLTVL.